Sequencing of this T cell receptor beta chain was carried out in a study of T-cell memory formation after mild COVID-19 (dated by TCRdb to 2020 to 2023). For context, the study as a whole: TCR sequence clusters from the two donors were found to be largely donor specific. Two young, previously healthy adult volunteers made up the cohort, one male and one female. T-cell clones expanding and contracting after mild COVID-19 in a couple of donors were tracked by longitudinal TCRalpha and TCRbeta repertoire sequencing.

Sequencing was performed on an Illumina NovaSeq 6000. cDNA libraries for TCRalpha and TCRbeta were prepared by 5'RACE using constant-segment primers, with sample barcodes and unique molecular identifiers added. Trizol reagent was used to extract RNA from every sample. Amplification of the libraries took two PCR steps, and the second step added a second sample barcode plus Illumina TruSeq adapters. Libraries were sequenced on an Illumina NovaSeq with 2 x 150 bp paired-end reads. In the original analysis: The reads were demultiplexed and collapsed into UMI-guided consensus sequences using migec v1.2.7. Using mixcr v2.1.11, the UMI consensuses were aligned to TRA and TRB V and J templates and assembled into clonotypes. A clonotype was counted as expanded or contracted only if both edgeR and NoisET called the change significant, with noise models trained on biological replicates. For edgeR calls, a false discovery rate-adjusted p below 0.01 and a log2 fold-change threshold of 1 were applied. PCA with hierarchical clustering of max-normalized trajectories of the 1000 most abundant clonotypes was used as exploratory dynamics analysis. The CD4 or CD8 phenotype of responding clones was assigned using the separately sequenced CD4+ and CD8+ repertoires. TCRdb redid the processing of the public reads, applying fastp at Q25 and MiXCR, and retained in-frame beta chains. Rows with a matching CDR3 protein are joined into one entry that keeps the most common DNA and genes. These V and J calls derive from TCRdb rather than the authors' analysis. This sample holds under 300,000 distinct CDR3 sequences; approximately 16% were observed only once. 3.5% of the sample rests with the top ten.

In the germline V gene, CDR1 corresponds to SGHTA and CDR2 to FQGNSA. The cysteine opens and the phenylalanine closes a CDR3 of 16 amino acids. Of all the DNA, just the CDR3 is kept, 48 bases in frame from base 1. V loses 0 bases of germline sequence and J loses 0 bases, and the interval between the two ends is 10 bases. Ficoll-Paque density gradient centrifugation was the method used to isolate PBMCs. Study-wide conclusions, independent of this receptor: From day 15 to 85, contracting clones showed balanced CD4/CD8 phenotypes, whereas a second wave of clones that expanded from day 15 to 37 leaned towards CD4+. The detection of some responding clones in pre-infection memory suggests that pre-existing cross-reactive memory T cells joined the SARS-CoV-2 response. SARS-CoV-2 specificity was not confirmed for the second-wave clones peaking on day 37. The study covered only a couple of mild cases, and larger cohorts including severe cases with pre-infection samples were considered necessary. Contracting CD4+ clones were located mainly in the CM and EM memory subsets, whereas CD8+ clones were found to be enriched in EMRA.

As concerns this clonotype: This receptor's antigen is unknown. No per-base quality is available; no much larger clone lies one base away.

Here the chain combines TRBV7-2 and TRBJ2-3; a tentative D match to TRBD1 spans 5 bases. Sequencing was done on a sample of PBMCs or a T cell subset sorted from them (not recorded which). This receptor was taken from a man aged 18 to 30 who had mild COVID-19 (a few samples of this study predate the infection). The sample titles of this study are shuffled in the database, so cell type and time point are left out; the donor was told from shared clones. This receptor carries the CDR3 CASSLAGARSTDTQYF. The sequence in DNA is TGTGCCAGCAGCTTAGCTGGGGCGCGAAGCACAGATACGCAGTATTTT. The CDR3 plus the reference TRBV7-2 and TRBJ2-3 genes for the other parts give the full variable domain: GAGVSQSPSNKVTEKGKDVELRCDPISGHTALYWYRQSLGQGLEFLIYFQGNSAPDKSGLPSDRFSAERTGGSVSTLTIQRTQQEDSAVYLCASSLAGARSTDTQYFGPGTRLTVL.